Included here is one T cell receptor beta chain sequence, with context. This sample is part of a study of blood T cell repertoires in COVID-19. Study-wide context: The United States, Italy and Spain provided the acute and convalescent COVID-19 samples. Nucleic acid was either cDNA or gDNA, and it came from T cells, B-cell-depleted T cells, or PBMCs.

In the authors' methods: Reference gene primer amplification gave nucleated cell count estimates. Clones were sequenced by immunoSEQ multiplex PCR, and TCRdb holds only the in-frame ones, with some missing. D and trimming come from the DNA, and the V and J calls and clone size come from that table. The top ten hold approximately 2.7% of the sample, which has under 75,000 clones, around 91% seen once. Trimming at V came to 3 bases and at J to 3 bases, leaving 6 bases not matched to a gene. CDR1 is LNHDA, CDR2 SQIVND, per germline (reference sequence). This CDR3 is built from 16 residues. This clonotype was obtained from a man in his fifties or sixties with acute or convalescent COVID-19. Material: peripheral blood. The chain employs TRBV19 and TRBJ2-3; 10 bases are a match to TRBD2. CDR3 sequence reads: CASSIRASGSTDTQYF. The CDR3 DNA reads TGTGCCAGTAGTATTCGGGCTAGCGGGAGTACAGATACGCAGTATTTT.